This entry lists 17 T cell receptor beta chains sequenced from one sample in a study of Ad26.COV2.S vaccination and SARS-CoV-2 variants. The treatment denotes: around 19 received Ad26.COV2.S at low or high dose, single or two shots; roughly 5 received placebo; per-sample allocation not given. Samples came from day 63 after the first vaccine or placebo injection. The repertoire was sequenced with immunoSEQ multiplex PCR; TCRdb's copy has only in-frame clones and lacks some. The sample carries approximately 480,000 clones, roughly 87% recorded once. Sequenced here: peripheral blood, sampled in a trial of Ad26.COV2.S vaccine versus placebo. These receptors came from a person between 18 and 65 years old who received the Ad26.COV2.S COVID-19 vaccine or a placebo.

The CDR3 loop is CASTHRVGRWGGAGDNEQFF. The DNA for the CDR3 is TGTGCCAGCACCCATAGGGTGGGAAGATGGGGGGGCGCAGGGGACAATGAGCAGTTCTTC. V gene TRBV27 combines with J gene TRBJ2-1; D possibly corresponds to TRBD2 (7 bases). The V and J ends lost 7 bases and 5 bases respectively, with 33 bases between them. Germline CDR1 is MNHEY and CDR2 is SMNVEV (reference sequence). This CDR3 has 20 residues.

The chain carries TRBV7-9 and TRBJ2-1; 12 bases are shared with TRBD2. The CDR3 consists of 15 residues. Trimming took 5 bases from V and 7 from J; bases not matched to a gene: 6. Germline V gene sequence: CDR1 SEHNR, CDR2 FQNEAQ (reference sequence). The CDR3 DNA reads TGTGCCAGCAGCATCAGACTAGCGGGAGCGAATGAGCAGTTCTTC. Protein product: CASSIRLAGANEQFF. Complete variable domain (other parts from reference TRBV7-9 and TRBJ2-1): DTGVSQNPRHKITKRGQNVTFRCDPISEHNRLYWYRQTLGQGPEFLTYFQNEAQLEKSRLLSDRFSAERPKGSFSTLEIQRTEQGDSAMYLCASSIRLAGANEQFFGPGTRLTVL.

This clone was seen once. The J gene is TRBJ2-1, the V gene TRBV6-2 or TRBV6-3; 7 positions agree with TRBD2. The CDR3 runs 13 residues. Germline V lookup: CDR1 MNHEY, CDR2 SVGEGT. J lost 8 bases, V lost 6 bases, and 7 bases had no gene match. The CDR3 region has the DNA TGTGCCAGCAGCTCAGCGGGAACGTATGAGCAGTTCTTC. Amino acid sequence: CASSSAGTYEQFF.

This clone was counted a few times. The rearrangement links TRBV11-2 to TRBJ2-7, with 14 bases identical to TRBD2. The CDR3 totals 16 residues. Per germline, CDR1 SGHAT and CDR2 FQNNGV. With 5 bases clipped from V and 4 bases from J, the junction kept 7 bases outside the gene matches. The CDR3 loop reads CASSGGLAGVWYEQYF. CDR3 nucleotides: TGTGCCAGCAGCGGGGGACTAGCGGGAGTTTGGTACGAGCAGTACTTC.

The CDR3 coding sequence is TGTGCCAGCAGCCCAGGGGGGCAGGCGGTGGCTGAAGCTTTCTTT. As protein: CASSPGGQAVAEAFF. V gene TRBV5-4 combines with J gene TRBJ1-1; 7 nucleotides line up with TRBD1. V lost 4 bases, J lost 6 bases, and 12 bases stayed unmatched. This CDR3 spans 15 amino acids. CDR1 SGHNT and CDR2 YYREEE come from the germline V gene (reference sequence).

The chain links TRBV30 to TRBJ2-3; D is unresolved. The CDR3 has 12 amino acids. The ends were cut back, 3 bases at V and 5 bases at J, with 9 bases in the middle. The germline V gene has CDR1 GTSNPN and CDR2 SVGIG (reference sequence). The CDR3 DNA sequence: TGTGCCTGGAGCAGGATCGGAGATACGCAGTATTTT. Amino acids: CAWSRIGDTQYF.

This chain uses TRBV4-3 with TRBJ2-1, with 10 bases lining up with TRBD1. V was pared by 6 bases and J by 9 bases, with 11 bases of the junction left unmatched. The CDR3 length is 15 residues. Germline assignment: CDR1 LGHNA and CDR2 YSLEER. DNA for the CDR3: TGCGCCAGCAGGGAGTCCGGGACAGGGGTTGGTGAGCAGTTCTTC. It translates to CASRESGTGVGEQFF.

The chain has TRBV19 and TRBJ2-5; 13 bases are a match to TRBD2. The CDR3 length is 16 residues. Trimming removed 5 bases from V and 2 bases from J; junction bases left unmatched: 5. CDR1 and CDR2 (germline): LNHDA, SQIVND (reference sequence). CDR3 sequence reads: CASSLQGLAGQETQYF. CDR3 in DNA: TGTGCCAGTAGTCTTCAGGGACTAGCGGGACAAGAGACCCAGTACTTC.

The chain recombines TRBV10-3 with TRBJ2-2; D may be TRBD1 (6 bases). CDR3 length equals 14 residues. Trimming took 4 bases from V and 3 from J, leaving 9 bases between them. Germline values: CDR1 ENHRY, CDR2 SYGVKD. The DNA for the CDR3 is TGTGCCATCAGTGGGGCAGGGGACACCGGGGAGCTGTTTTTT. This codes for CAISGAGDTGELFF.

The sample holds one count of this clone. This chain joins TRBV7-8 and TRBJ2-5; D gene uncertain. This CDR3 is built from 14 residues. The germline CDR1 and CDR2 sequences are SGHVS and FQNEAQ. V lost 1 base to trimming and J lost 9 bases, with 15 bases between them. The DNA for the CDR3 is TGTGCCAGCAGCTTAGGGGCAGGTCGTGAAGCCCAGTACTTC. This codes for CASSLGAGREAQYF.

The rearrangement links TRBV19 to TRBJ1-6; possibly TRBD1 for D (6 bases). The CDR3 contains 17 residues. Per germline, CDR1 LNHDA and CDR2 SQIVND (reference sequence). With 3 bases removed from V and 6 bases from J, the gap between germline ends came to 18 bases. The CDR3 sequence: CASSIGLTGTTNSPLHF. The CDR3 bases are TGTGCCAGTAGTATTGGCCTAACTGGGACAACTAATTCACCCCTCCACTTT.

The V and J genes are TRBV3-1 (or the pseudogene TRBV3-2) and TRBJ2-2, with 9 positions matching TRBD2. This CDR3 spans 16 amino acids. Losses at the gene ends were 3 bases for V and 1 base for J; bases not matched to a gene: 3. CDR1 is LGHDT and CDR2 is YNNKEL in the germline V gene (reference sequence). CDR3 sequence (DNA): TGTGCCAGCAGCCACCTTAGCGGGAGGAACACCGGGGAGCTGTTTTTT. Protein: CASSHLSGRNTGELFF.

This clone occurred once. The genes are TRBV15 and TRBJ1-1; D may be TRBD1 (5 bases). Germline V CDR1 and CDR2: LNHNV, YYDKDF (reference sequence). V dropped 9 bases and J dropped 3 bases, with 11 bases sitting between them. This CDR3 contains 12 residues. The CDR3 DNA follows: TGTGCCACAGGGGACGGTTACACTGAAGCTTTCTTT. It specifies CATGDGYTEAFF.

The chain uses TRBV29-1 and TRBJ1-1; D unresolved. Germline V gene lookup returns CDR1 SQVTM and CDR2 ANQGSEA. V gave up 4 bases and J gave up 5 bases, with 8 bases separating them. This CDR3 contains 11 residues. The CDR3 is CSVARQTEAFF. CDR3 nucleotide sequence: TGCAGCGTTGCCAGGCAGACTGAAGCTTTCTTT.

V gene TRBV19 combines with J gene TRBJ1-1, with D perhaps TRBD1 (5 bases). The CDR3 runs to 16 residues. V was clipped by 7 bases and J by 2 bases, with 20 bases between them. In germline, CDR1 is LNHDA, CDR2 SQIVND (reference sequence). This chain's CDR3 is CASTPYMGTGNTEAFF. CDR3 bases: TGTGCCAGTACTCCTTATATGGGGACTGGAAACACTGAAGCTTTCTTT.

This clone is a singleton in its sample. The chain links TRBV7-9 to TRBJ1-4, with 9 bases fitting TRBD1. The CDR3 has 14 residues. Germline V lookup: CDR1 SEHNR, CDR2 FQNEAQ (reference sequence). V lost 5 bases, J lost 4 bases, and 2 bases stayed unmatched. CDR3 sequence: CASSQTGGNEKLFF. CDR3 bases: TGTGCCAGCAGCCAGACAGGGGGTAATGAAAAACTGTTTTTT.

The sample holds one count of this clone. The V and J genes are TRBV6-2 or TRBV6-3 and TRBJ2-1, with D possibly TRBD1 on 6 matching bases. The CDR3 contains 14 residues. In germline, CDR1 is MNHEY, CDR2 SVGEGT. The ends were cut back, 4 bases at V and 8 bases at J, with 15 bases in the middle. The CDR3 protein is CASSFTGWIDEQFF. DNA for the CDR3: TGTGCCAGCAGTTTTACAGGGTGGATCGATGAGCAGTTCTTC.